This TCR beta chain was obtained from a study of T cell responses to AZD1222 COVID-19 vaccine. Some second doses came at about 4 weeks and others at about 12 weeks; these were pooled. This CDR3 has 16 amino acids. V was clipped by 4 bases and J by 3 bases, with 18 bases between them. CDR1 is SEHNR and CDR2 is FQNEAQ in the germline V gene (reference sequence). The table came from immunoSEQ multiplex PCR; TCRdb's copy has only in-frame clones and leaves some out. This sample has fewer than 180,000 clones, with 75% to 95% found just once. The origin of this receptor is an adult who received the AZD1222 COVID-19 vaccine. Sample: peripheral blood, taken 28 days after the second AZD1222 dose. This chain connects TRBV7-9 to TRBJ1-1; D remains unclear. The chain's CDR3 is CASSSPGGQQDTEAFF. The CDR3 coding sequence is TGTGCCAGCAGCTCGCCGGGAGGGCAGCAGGACACTGAAGCTTTCTTT.